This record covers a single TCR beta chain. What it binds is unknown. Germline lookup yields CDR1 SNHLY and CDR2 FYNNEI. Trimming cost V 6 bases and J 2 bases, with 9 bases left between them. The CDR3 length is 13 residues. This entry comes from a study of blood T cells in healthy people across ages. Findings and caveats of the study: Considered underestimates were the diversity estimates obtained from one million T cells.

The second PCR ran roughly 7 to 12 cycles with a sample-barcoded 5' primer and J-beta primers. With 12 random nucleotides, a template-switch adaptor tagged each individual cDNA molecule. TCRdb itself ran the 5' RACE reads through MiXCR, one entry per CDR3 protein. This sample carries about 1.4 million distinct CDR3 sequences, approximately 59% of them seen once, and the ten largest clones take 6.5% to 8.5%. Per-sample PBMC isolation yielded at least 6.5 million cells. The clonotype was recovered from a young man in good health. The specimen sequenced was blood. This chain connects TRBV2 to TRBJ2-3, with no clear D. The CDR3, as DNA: TGTGCCAGCAGGAAGGGTTACACAGATACGCAGTATTTT. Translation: CASRKGYTDTQYF.